Shown below are 11 T cell receptor beta chains from a single sample sequenced in a study of T cells in Graves' hyperthyroidism and ophthalmopathy. Using RNA transcripts as the source, TCR beta CDR3 regions were amplified. First-round RT-PCR of the TCR CDR3 relied on the HTBI primer set. One entry per CDR3 protein, called by TCRdb with MiXCR from the multiplex PCR reads. The data show roughly 570,000 distinct CDR3 sequences, more than 15% seen once. Source material: blood. The receptor source for this set is a woman in her twenties or thirties with Graves' hyperthyroidism.

About this clonotype: Germline is not matched at one junction end, which may reflect a read error. V and J are TRBV27 and TRBJ2-7, with 11 nucleotides matching TRBD1. The CDR3 covers 14 residues. CDR1 MNHEY and CDR2 SMNVEV come from the germline V gene (reference sequence). CDR3 DNA sequence: TGTGCCGGCAGGGGGACAGGGGGTAATTACGAGCAGTACTTC. Translating gives CAGRGTGGNYEQYF.

V gene TRBV7-8 combines with J gene TRBJ2-1; D call uncertain. V was pared by 9 bases and J by 0 bases, with 15 bases between. This CDR3 spans 15 amino acids. Germline-derived CDR1 and CDR2 are SGHVS and FQNEAQ. CDR3: CASSISRGSYNEQFF. The CDR3 region has the DNA TGTGCCAGTAGTATATCTCGCGGCTCCTACAATGAGCAGTTCTTC.

Concerning this clonotype: This may be a read error, as it is one base from a much larger clone. This rearrangement joins TRBV11-2 to TRBJ2-3, with D possibly TRBD1 on 5 matching bases. Germline V CDR1 and CDR2: SGHAT, FQNNGV. This CDR3 is 16 amino acids long. V was clipped by 4 bases and J by 4 bases, with 18 bases between them. The CDR3 spells CASSYRPSKSADTQYF. The CDR3 DNA is TGTGCCAGCAGCTACAGGCCCTCAAAGTCCGCAGATACGCAGTATTTT. Drawing the rest from reference TRBV11-2 and TRBJ2-3, the complete variable domain is EAGVAQSPRYKIIEKRQSVAFWCNPISGHATLYWYQQILGQGPKLLIQFQNNGVVDDSQLPKDRFSAERLKGVDSTLKIQPAKLEDSAVYLCASSYRPSKSADTQYFGPGTRLTVL.

This clonotype occurred a few times. The V call is TRBV2, the J call TRBJ1-5; tentatively, D is TRBD1 (5 bases). The V end was cut by 2 bases, the J end by 4 bases, with 9 bases between. Germline V gene data show CDR1 as SNHLY and CDR2 as FYNNEI. The CDR3 sequence is 14 residues long. The CDR3: CASSESRQNQPQHF. The CDR3 DNA reads TGTGCCAGCAGTGAAAGTCGACAGAATCAGCCCCAGCATTTT.

This clonotype was counted between two and nine times. The chain combines TRBV5-1 with TRBJ2-4; 7 positions match TRBD1. The germline CDR1 and CDR2 sequences are SGHRS and YFSETQ. The trim removed 4 bases at V and 0 bases at J, leaving 7 bases unmatched. The CDR3 consists of 16 residues. The CDR3 coding sequence is TGCGCCAGCAGCCCGGGACAGACCCTAGCCAAAAACATTCAGTACTTC. Its translation is CASSPGQTLAKNIQYF.

This clonotype was seen many times. The chain couples TRBV27 to TRBJ2-1; a weak D match, TRBD2 (6 bases). Between the trimmed V and J ends, which lost 2 bases and 9 bases, there was a span of 11 bases. Per the germline V gene, CDR1 is MNHEY and CDR2 is SMNVEV (reference sequence). The CDR3 loop spans 13 amino acids. The CDR3 nucleotides read TGTGCCAGCAGTTTAAGCCGGACTATTGAGCAGTTCTTC. Its protein is CASSLSRTIEQFF.

In this sample, this clonotype turned up many times. The rearrangement uses TRBV30 and TRBJ1-1, with 8 bases matching TRBD1. The CDR3 has 11 amino acids. Trimming at V came to 2 bases and at J to 11 bases, leaving 4 bases not matched to a gene. CDR1 is GTSNPN, CDR2 SVGIG, per germline (reference sequence). CDR3 in amino acids: CAWSQGAQAFF. DNA for the CDR3: TGTGCCTGGAGTCAGGGGGCGCAGGCTTTCTTT.

The sample holds one count of this clonotype. This sequence joins TRBV7-2 and TRBJ2-5, with 11 bases that match TRBD2. The CDR3 loop spans 14 amino acids. CDR1 is SGHTA and CDR2 is FQGNSA in the germline V gene. V lost 7 bases and J lost 5; bases outside the gene matches: 6. The CDR3 coding sequence is TGTGCCAGCACCAAGACTAGCGGGGCTGAGACCCAGTACTTC. It codes for CASTKTSGAETQYF. The whole variable domain, filled in from reference TRBV7-2 and TRBJ2-5, reads GAGVSQSPSNKVTEKGKDVELRCDPISGHTALYWYRQSLGQGLEFLIYFQGNSAPDKSGLPSDRFSAERTGGSVSTLTIQRTQQEDSAVYLCASTKTSGAETQYFGPGTRLLVL.

The sample holds many counts of this clonotype. DNA for the CDR3: TGCAGCGCATCTAGGACTAGCGGGGTTGACGAGCAGTTCTTC. Translating it yields CSASRTSGVDEQFF. This rearrangement joins TRBV29-1 to TRBJ2-1; 12 nucleotides agree with TRBD2. The CDR3 sequence is 14 residues long. J was trimmed by 10 bases and V by 7 bases; bases with no gene match: 11. CDR1 is SQVTM, CDR2 ANQGSEA, per germline.

Comments on this clonotype: This likely comes from a read error, as the CDR3 has no conserved phenylalanine or tryptophan at its end. The rearrangement uses TRBV19 and TRBJ2-5; a possible D gene is TRBD2 (5 bases). The CDR3 sequence is 14 residues long. CDR1 and CDR2 (germline): LNHDA, SQIVND (reference sequence). V gave up 1 base and J gave up 5 bases, with 11 bases separating them. The CDR3 nucleotides are TGTGCCAGTAGTATAGGTTACGGAGGCGAGACCCAGTACCTC. This translates into CASSIGYGGETQYL.

In its sample, this clonotype was seen a few times. The chain carries TRBV6-1 and TRBJ2-2; tentatively, D is TRBD1 (5 bases). Trimming stripped 7 bases from V and 5 bases from J, with 11 bases between. This CDR3 comprises 13 residues. Germline CDR1 reads MNHNS; CDR2 reads SASEGT. CDR3 coding DNA: TGTGCCAGCACCAGGGAAGGAACCGGGGAGCTGTTTTTT. This sequence encodes CASTREGTGELFF.